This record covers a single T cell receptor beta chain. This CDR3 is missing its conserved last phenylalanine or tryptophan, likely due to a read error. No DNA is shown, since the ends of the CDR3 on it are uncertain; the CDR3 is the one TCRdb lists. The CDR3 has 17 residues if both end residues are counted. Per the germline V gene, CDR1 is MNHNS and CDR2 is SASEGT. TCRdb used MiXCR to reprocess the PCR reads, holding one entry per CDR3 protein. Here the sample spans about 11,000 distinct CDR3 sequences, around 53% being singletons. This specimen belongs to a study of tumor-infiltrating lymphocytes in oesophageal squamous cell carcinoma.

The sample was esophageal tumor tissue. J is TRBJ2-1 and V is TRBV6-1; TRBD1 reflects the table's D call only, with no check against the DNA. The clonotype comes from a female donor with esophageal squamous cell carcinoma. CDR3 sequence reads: CASSLKGTVNYGYTFGS.